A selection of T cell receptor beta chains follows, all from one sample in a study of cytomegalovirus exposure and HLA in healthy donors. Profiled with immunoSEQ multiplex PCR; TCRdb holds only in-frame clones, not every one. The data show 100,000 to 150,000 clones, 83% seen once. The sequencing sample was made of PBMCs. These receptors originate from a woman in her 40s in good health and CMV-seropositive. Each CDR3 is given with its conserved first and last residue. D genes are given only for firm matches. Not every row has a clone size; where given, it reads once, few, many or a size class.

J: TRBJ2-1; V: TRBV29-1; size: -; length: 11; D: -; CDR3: CSVSEWNEQFF; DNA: TGCAGCGTGTCGGAGTGGAATGAGCAGTTCTTC
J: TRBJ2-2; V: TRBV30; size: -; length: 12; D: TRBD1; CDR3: CAWTTGPGELFF; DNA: TGTGCCTGGACGACAGGGCCCGGGGAGCTGTTTTTT
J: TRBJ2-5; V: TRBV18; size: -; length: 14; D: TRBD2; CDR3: CASSPRGGRETQYF; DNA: TGTGCCAGCTCACCACGCGGGGGTCGGGAGACCCAGTACTTC
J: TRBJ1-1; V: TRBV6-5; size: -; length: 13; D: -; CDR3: CASKQKINTEAFF; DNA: TGTGCCAGCAAACAGAAGATAAACACTGAAGCTTTCTTT
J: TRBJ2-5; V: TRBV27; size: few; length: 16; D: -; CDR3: CASSSPGAGVFETQYF; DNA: TGTGCCAGCAGTTCTCCGGGGGCGGGAGTATTTGAGACCCAGTACTTC
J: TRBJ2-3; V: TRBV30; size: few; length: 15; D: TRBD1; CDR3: CAWSTRTGYTDTQYF; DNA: TGTGCCTGGAGTACACGGACAGGGTACACAGATACGCAGTATTTT
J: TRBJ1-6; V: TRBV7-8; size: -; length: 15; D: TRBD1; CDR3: CASSPRQGKDSPLHF; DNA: TGTGCCAGCAGCCCCAGACAGGGGAAGGATTCACCCCTCCACTTT
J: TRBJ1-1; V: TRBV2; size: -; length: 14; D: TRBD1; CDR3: CASTRTGINTEAFF; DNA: TGTGCCAGCACCCGGACAGGGATTAACACTGAAGCTTTCTTT
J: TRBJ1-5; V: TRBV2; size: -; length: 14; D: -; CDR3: CASRGAYSNQPQHF; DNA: TGTGCCAGCAGGGGGGCTTATAGCAATCAGCCCCAGCATTTT
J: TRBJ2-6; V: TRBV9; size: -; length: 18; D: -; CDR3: CASSARSDPASGANVLTF; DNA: TGTGCCAGCAGCGCGAGGAGTGACCCGGCCTCTGGGGCCAACGTCCTGACTTTC
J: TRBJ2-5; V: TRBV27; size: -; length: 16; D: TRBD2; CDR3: CASSLAGLAGGETQYF; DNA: TGTGCCAGCAGTTTAGCGGGACTAGCGGGAGGGGAGACCCAGTACTTC
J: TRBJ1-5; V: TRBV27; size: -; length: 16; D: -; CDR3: CASKRDGVFSNQPQHF; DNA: TGTGCCAGCAAGAGAGACGGGGTCTTTAGCAATCAGCCCCAGCATTTT
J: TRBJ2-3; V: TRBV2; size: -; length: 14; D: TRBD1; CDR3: CASSRDRGKDTQYF; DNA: TGTGCCAGCAGTCGGGACAGGGGAAAAGATACGCAGTATTTT
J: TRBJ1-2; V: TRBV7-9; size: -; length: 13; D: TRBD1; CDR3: CASSRTGGDGYTF; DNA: TGTGCCAGCAGCCGAACAGGGGGCGATGGCTACACCTTC
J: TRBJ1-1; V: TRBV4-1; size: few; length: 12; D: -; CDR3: CASSQPRAEAFF; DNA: TGCGCCAGCAGCCAACCCAGGGCTGAAGCTTTCTTT
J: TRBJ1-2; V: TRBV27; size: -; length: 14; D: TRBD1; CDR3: CASSSHRGRIGYTF; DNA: TGTGCCAGCAGTTCTCACAGGGGGCGGATTGGCTACACCTTC
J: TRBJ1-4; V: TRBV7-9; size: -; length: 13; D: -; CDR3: CASSLNRDEKLFF; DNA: TGTGCCAGCAGCTTAAACAGGGATGAAAAACTGTTTTTT
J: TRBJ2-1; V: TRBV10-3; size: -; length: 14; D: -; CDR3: CAISAEDFTNEQFF; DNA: TGTGCCATCAGTGCCGAGGATTTTACAAATGAGCAGTTCTTC
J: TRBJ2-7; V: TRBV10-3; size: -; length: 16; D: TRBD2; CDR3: CAISERMREDHPEQYF; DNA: TGTGCCATCAGCGAGAGGATGCGGGAGGACCATCCCGAGCAGTACTTC
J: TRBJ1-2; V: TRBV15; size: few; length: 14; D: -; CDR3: CATSRPGILFGYTF; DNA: TGTGCCACCAGCAGACCCGGGATACTTTTCGGCTACACCTTC
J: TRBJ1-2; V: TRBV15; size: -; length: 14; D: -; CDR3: CATSSRAANYGYTF; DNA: TGTGCCACCAGCAGCAGGGCAGCTAACTATGGCTACACCTTC
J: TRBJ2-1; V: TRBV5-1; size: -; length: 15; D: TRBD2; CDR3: CASSLSGTSYNEQFF; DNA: TGCGCCAGCAGCCTTAGCGGGACCTCCTACAATGAGCAGTTCTTC
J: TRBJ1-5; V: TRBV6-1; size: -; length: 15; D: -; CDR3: CASSLDYNLNQPQHF; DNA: TGTGCCAGCAGCCTAGATTACAACCTCAATCAGCCCCAGCATTTT
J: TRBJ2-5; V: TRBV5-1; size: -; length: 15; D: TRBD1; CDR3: CASSLTGTGVETQYF; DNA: TGCGCCAGCAGCTTGACCGGGACAGGGGTGGAGACCCAGTACTTC
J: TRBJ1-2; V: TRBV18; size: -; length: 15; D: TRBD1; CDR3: CASSPRTGLTDGYTF; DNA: TGTGCCAGCTCACCACGGACAGGGCTGACTGATGGCTACACCTTC
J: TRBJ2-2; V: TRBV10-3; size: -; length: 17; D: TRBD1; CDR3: CAIRAGTGNWDTGELFF; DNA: TGTGCCATCAGAGCCGGGACAGGGAATTGGGACACCGGGGAGCTGTTTTTT
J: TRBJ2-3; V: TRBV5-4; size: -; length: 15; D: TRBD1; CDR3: CASRARDRGGDTQYF; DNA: TGTGCCAGCAGAGCCCGGGACAGGGGGGGAGATACGCAGTATTTT
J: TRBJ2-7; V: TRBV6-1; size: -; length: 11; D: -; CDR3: CASSDFYEQYF; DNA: TGTGCCAGCAGTGACTTCTACGAGCAGTACTTC
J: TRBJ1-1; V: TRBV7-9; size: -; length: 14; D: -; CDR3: CASSPEGANTEAFF; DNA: TGTGCCAGCAGCCCAGAAGGGGCGAACACTGAAGCTTTCTTT
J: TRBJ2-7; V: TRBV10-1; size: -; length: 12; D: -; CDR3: CASSENGYEQYF; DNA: TGCGCCAGCAGTGAGAACGGGTACGAGCAGTACTTC
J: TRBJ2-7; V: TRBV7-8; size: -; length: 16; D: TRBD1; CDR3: CASTSYGTGPSYEQYF; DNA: TGTGCCAGCACGTCCTACGGGACAGGGCCCTCCTACGAGCAGTACTTC
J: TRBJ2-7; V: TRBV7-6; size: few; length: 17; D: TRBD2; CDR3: CASSFSNSVAGLSEQYF; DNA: TGTGCCAGCAGCTTCTCGAATTCCGTAGCGGGACTTAGCGAGCAGTACTTC
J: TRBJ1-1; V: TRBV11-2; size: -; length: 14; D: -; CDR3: CASRSRTGPTEAFF; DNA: TGTGCCAGCAGATCCAGAACAGGGCCCACTGAAGCTTTCTTT
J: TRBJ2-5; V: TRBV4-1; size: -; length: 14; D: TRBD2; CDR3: CASSYPGREETQYF; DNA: TGCGCCAGCAGCTACCCCGGGAGGGAAGAGACCCAGTACTTC
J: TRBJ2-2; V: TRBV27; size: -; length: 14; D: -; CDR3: CASSFRGYTGELFF; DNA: TGTGCCAGCAGTTTTCGGGGTTACACCGGGGAGCTGTTTTTT
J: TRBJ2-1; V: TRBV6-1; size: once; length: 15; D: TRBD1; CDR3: CASSRDRGLYNEQFF; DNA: TGTGCCAGCTCTAGAGACAGGGGGCTCTACAATGAGCAGTTCTTC
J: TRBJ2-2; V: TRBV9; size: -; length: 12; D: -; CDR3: CASSSGTGELFF; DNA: TGTGCCAGCAGCTCAGGCACCGGGGAGCTGTTTTTT
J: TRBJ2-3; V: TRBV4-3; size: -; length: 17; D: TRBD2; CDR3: CASSQDVSGRLGDTQYF; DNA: TGCGCCAGCAGCCAAGATGTTAGCGGGAGGCTCGGAGATACGCAGTATTTT
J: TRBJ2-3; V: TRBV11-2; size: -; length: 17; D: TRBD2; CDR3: CASSESGTSGFTDTQYF; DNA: TGTGCCAGCAGCGAATCCGGGACTAGTGGGTTCACAGATACGCAGTATTTT
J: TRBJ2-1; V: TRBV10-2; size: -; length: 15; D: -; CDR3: CASSEWRLVLYEQFF; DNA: TGCGCCAGCAGTGAGTGGAGACTAGTTTTATATGAGCAGTTCTTC
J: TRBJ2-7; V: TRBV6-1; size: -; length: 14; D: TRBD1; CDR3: CASSDRGHSSEQYF; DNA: TGTGCCAGCAGTGACAGGGGGCATTCCTCCGAGCAGTACTTC
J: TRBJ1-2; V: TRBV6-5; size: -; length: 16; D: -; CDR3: CASSSMGKTGIGGYTF; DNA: TGTGCCAGCAGTTCCATGGGGAAAACAGGGATAGGTGGCTACACCTTC
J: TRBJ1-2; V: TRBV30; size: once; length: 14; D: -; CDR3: CAWRGPGGASGYTF; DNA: TGTGCCTGGAGGGGCCCGGGGGGGGCGAGTGGCTACACCTTC
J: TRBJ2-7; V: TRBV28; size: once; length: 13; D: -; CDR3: CASNKDSPYEQYF; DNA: TGTGCCAGCAATAAGGACAGCCCCTACGAGCAGTACTTC
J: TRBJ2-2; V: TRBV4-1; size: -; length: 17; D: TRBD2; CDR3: CASSHDMAGANTGELFF; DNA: TGCGCCAGCAGCCACGACATGGCGGGAGCGAACACCGGGGAGCTGTTTTTT
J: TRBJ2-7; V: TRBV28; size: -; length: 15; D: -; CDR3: CASRDTGILAYEQYF; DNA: TGTGCCAGCAGGGATACAGGGATTCTCGCCTACGAGCAGTACTTC
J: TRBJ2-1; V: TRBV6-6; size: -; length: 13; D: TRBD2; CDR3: CATVGTSYNEQFF; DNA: TGTGCCACAGTGGGGACTAGTTACAATGAGCAGTTCTTC
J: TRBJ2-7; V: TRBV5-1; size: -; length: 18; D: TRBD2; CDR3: CASSLASVGLAATYEQYF; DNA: TGCGCCAGCAGCTTGGCCTCAGTTGGACTAGCGGCAACCTACGAGCAGTACTTC
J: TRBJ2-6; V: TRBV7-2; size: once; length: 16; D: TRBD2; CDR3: CASSWRGVSGANVLTF; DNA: TGTGCCAGCAGCTGGCGGGGGGTCTCTGGGGCCAACGTCCTGACTTTC
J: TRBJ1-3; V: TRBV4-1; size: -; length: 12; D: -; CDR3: CASSQKTGTIYF; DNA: TGCGCCAGCAGCCAAAAAACAGGAACCATATATTTT
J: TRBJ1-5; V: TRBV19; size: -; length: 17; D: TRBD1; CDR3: CASSSGTGKSRGEPQHF; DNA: TGTGCCAGTAGTTCGGGGACAGGGAAGTCTAGGGGGGAGCCCCAGCATTTT
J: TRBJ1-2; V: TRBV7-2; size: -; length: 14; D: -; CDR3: CASSVIAVVDGYTF; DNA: TGTGCCAGCAGCGTGATCGCGGTCGTGGATGGCTACACCTTC
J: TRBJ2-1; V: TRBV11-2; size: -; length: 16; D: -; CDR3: CASSLGRLLNYNEQFF; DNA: TGTGCCAGCAGCTTAGGGAGACTCTTAAACTACAATGAGCAGTTCTTC
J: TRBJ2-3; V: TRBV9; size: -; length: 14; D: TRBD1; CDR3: CASSGTGSTDTQYF; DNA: TGTGCCAGCAGCGGGACAGGGAGCACAGATACGCAGTATTTT
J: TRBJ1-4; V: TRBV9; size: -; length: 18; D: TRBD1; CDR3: CASSAEGGIGDRNEKLFF; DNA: TGTGCCAGCAGCGCAGAGGGGGGTATTGGGGACAGAAACGAAAAACTGTTTTTT
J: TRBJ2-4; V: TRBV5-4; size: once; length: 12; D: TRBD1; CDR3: CASSPTGGFQYF; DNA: TGTGCCAGCAGCCCTACAGGGGGGTTTCAGTACTTC
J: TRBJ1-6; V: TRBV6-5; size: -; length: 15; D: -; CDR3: CASKLFTGWDSPLHF; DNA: TGTGCCAGCAAATTGTTTACGGGGTGGGATTCACCCCTCCACTTT
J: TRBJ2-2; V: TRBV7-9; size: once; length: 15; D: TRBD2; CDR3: CASSPRVSGTGELFF; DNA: TGTGCCAGCAGCCCCCGGGTTAGCGGGACCGGGGAGCTGTTTTTT
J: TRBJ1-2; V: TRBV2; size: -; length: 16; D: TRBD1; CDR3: CASSLPQDRTSYGYTF; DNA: TGTGCCAGCAGCTTGCCCCAGGACAGGACCAGCTATGGCTACACCTTC
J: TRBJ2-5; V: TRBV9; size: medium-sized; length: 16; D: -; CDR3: CASSGNTKRVGETQYF; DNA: TGTGCCAGCAGCGGAAACACGAAGAGGGTAGGGGAGACCCAGTACTTC